The 32 T cell receptor beta chains below come from one sample, sequenced in a study of cytomegalovirus exposure and HLA in healthy donors. It was with 60 Vbeta and 13 Jbeta primers that the PCR ran. Using immunoSEQ multiplex PCR, the repertoire was profiled, and TCRdb retains in-frame clones only, with some absent. This sample has 110,000 to 150,000 clones, with approximately 83% found just once. Input material: PBMCs. The receptor set was obtained from a woman in her forties in good health and CMV-seronegative.

The chain joins TRBV5-1 to TRBJ1-2; TRBD1 aligns across 10 bases. Germline CDR1 SGHRS, CDR2 YFSETQ. With 0 bases clipped from V and 1 base from J, the junction kept 12 bases outside the gene matches. The CDR3 sequence is 19 residues long. Written as DNA, the CDR3 is TGCGCCAGCAGCTTGGCGTGGGCGGTAGGACAGGGGGATAACTATGGCTACACCTTC. Its translation is CASSLAWAVGQGDNYGYTF.

This chain connects TRBV6-4 to TRBJ2-1; D gene uncertain. With 6 bases removed from V and 0 bases from J, the gap between germline ends came to 12 bases. Germline CDR1 MRHNA, CDR2 SNTAGT. The CDR3 extends over 15 amino acids. The CDR3: CASRVLPSSYNEQFF. CDR3 DNA: TGTGCCAGCAGAGTCCTCCCGAGCTCCTACAATGAGCAGTTCTTC.

CDR3 in amino acids: CATSSPSGNTEAFF. In DNA form, the CDR3 reads TGTGCCACCAGCTCCCCGTCGGGGAACACTGAAGCTTTCTTT. The chain has TRBV15 and TRBJ1-1; D remains ambiguous. Germline CDR1 LNHNV, CDR2 YYDKDF (reference sequence). V dropped 5 bases and J dropped 1 base, with 11 bases sitting between them. The CDR3 extends over 14 amino acids. The whole variable domain, filled in from reference TRBV15 and TRBJ1-1, reads DAMVIQNPRYQVTQFGKPVTLSCSQTLNHNVMYWYQQKSSQAPKLLFHYYDKDFNNEADTPDNFQSRRPNTSFCFLDIRSPGLGDTAMYLCATSSPSGNTEAFFGQGTRLTVV.

The CDR3 bases are TGTGCCAGCTCACCAGACAGTTACTATGGCTACACCTTC. This gives the protein CASSPDSYYGYTF. The V gene is TRBV18, the J gene TRBJ1-2; D is possibly TRBD1 (5 bases). The CDR3 spans 13 residues. Germline V gives CDR1 KGHSH, CDR2 LQKENI. Trimming removed 2 bases at V and 3 bases at J, with 7 bases between.

The table lists this clone with a few counts. DNA of the CDR3: TGTGCCAGCAGCGAGGGGACTAGCGGGAGCAATGAGCAGTTCTTC. Amino acid sequence: CASSEGTSGSNEQFF. This chain links TRBV7-7 with TRBJ2-1; TRBD2 matches 14 bases. V was pared by 5 bases and J by 6 bases, with 3 bases of the junction left unmatched. Germline CDR1 is SSHAT and CDR2 is FNYEAQ (reference sequence). CDR3 length: 15 residues.

This clone came up once. The CDR3 DNA sequence: TGCGCCAGCAGCTTGGCTTTAGCGGGAGCGACAGATACGCAGTATTTT. This translates into CASSLALAGATDTQYF. This chain joins TRBV5-1 and TRBJ2-3, with 9 bases matching TRBD2. Germline V CDR1 and CDR2: SGHRS, YFSETQ. Trimming at V came to 0 bases and at J to 3 bases, leaving 5 bases not matched to a gene. The CDR3 extends over 16 amino acids.

In the case of this clone: Relative to the germline gene, one junction end is altered; a read error may explain this. The chain is built from TRBV7-9 and TRBJ1-4; 7 bases align to TRBD1. The CDR3 contains 14 residues. Germline CDR1 reads SEHNR; CDR2 reads FQNEAQ (reference sequence). The CDR3 bases are TGTTCCAGCAGCTTAGTTGGGCCAGGGGGAAAACTGTTTTTT. Translated, it gives CSSSLVGPGGKLFF.

The CDR3 protein is CASSSLDSNYGYTF. CDR3 bases: TGTGCCAGTAGCTCCCTGGACTCTAACTATGGCTACACCTTC. The chain joins TRBV19 to TRBJ1-2; D is unclear. The CDR3 is 14 amino acids. Germline CDR1 reads LNHDA; CDR2 reads SQIVND (reference sequence). Trimming left V 6 bases short and J 0 bases short, with 11 bases between.

V is TRBV6-1 and J is TRBJ1-1; D may be TRBD1 (6 bases). Germline V gene sequence: CDR1 MNHNS, CDR2 SASEGT. With 8 bases removed from V and 1 base from J, the gap between germline ends came to 11 bases. The CDR3 sequence is 13 residues long. CDR3 nucleotide sequence: TGTGCCAGCTTACAGGGTGGGAACACTGAAGCTTTCTTT. This codes for CASLQGGNTEAFF.

This clone has more than one count but fewer than ten. The gene calls are TRBV27 and TRBJ1-1; 9 nucleotides line up with TRBD1. Trimming removed 8 bases from V and 0 bases from J; junction bases left unmatched: 7. The CDR3 contains 15 residues. Germline assignment: CDR1 MNHEY and CDR2 SMNVEV (reference sequence). CDR3 coding DNA: TGTGCCAGCCAGGACAGGGGTATCCTGAACACTGAAGCTTTCTTT. It encodes CASQDRGILNTEAFF.

This clone occurred once. The chain is built from TRBV18 and TRBJ2-7; 7 nucleotides match TRBD1. The CDR3 runs to 16 residues. The V gene end was trimmed by 1 base and the J gene end by 1 base; junction bases not matched to a gene: 7. Per germline, CDR1 KGHSH and CDR2 LQKENI. CDR3 amino acids: CASSPLRQGLSYEQYF. The CDR3 DNA is TGTGCCAGCTCACCACTTCGACAGGGTCTTTCCTACGAGCAGTACTTC.

This clone was detected once. Other DNA variants within this sample encode the same CDR3. This chain links TRBV7-2 with TRBJ2-7; D is uncertain. The V end was cut by 5 bases, the J end by 5 bases, with 13 bases between. Germline values: CDR1 SGHTA, CDR2 FQGNSA. This CDR3 comprises 13 residues. CDR3 coding DNA: TGTGCCAGCAGCCTCCTCGTGAGGCACGAGCAGTACTTC. Translation: CASSLLVRHEQYF. Based on the CDR3 plus reference TRBV7-2 and TRBJ2-7, the full variable domain is GAGVSQSPSNKVTEKGKDVELRCDPISGHTALYWYRQSLGQGLEFLIYFQGNSAPDKSGLPSDRFSAERTGGSVSTLTIQRTQQEDSAVYLCASSLLVRHEQYFGPGTRLTVT.

The J gene is TRBJ2-3, the V gene TRBV11-2; 8 positions match TRBD1. CDR3 length: 15 residues. In germline, CDR1 is SGHAT, CDR2 FQNNGV. V lost 4 bases and J lost 5; bases outside the gene matches: 8. The CDR3 region is CASSSGQGVVDTQYF. CDR3 DNA sequence: TGTGCCAGCAGCTCTGGACAGGGAGTCGTAGATACGCAGTATTTT.

The chain couples TRBV13 to TRBJ2-7; maybe TRBD1 (5 bases). Trimming stripped 3 bases from V and 0 bases from J, with 9 bases between. Germline assignment: CDR1 PRHDT and CDR2 FYEKMQ (reference sequence). CDR3 length: 14 amino acids. The CDR3 is CASSLTESSYEQYF. DNA of the CDR3: TGTGCCAGCAGCTTGACAGAGAGCTCCTACGAGCAGTACTTC.

CDR3 protein: CASSSNRGALGNTIYF. Written as DNA, the CDR3 is TGTGCCAGCAGCTCTAACAGGGGCGCCCTCGGAAACACCATATATTTT. The genes are TRBV5-4 and TRBJ1-3, with TRBD1 identical over 7 bases. CDR1 and CDR2 (germline): SGHNT, YYREEE (reference sequence). The J segment lost 4 bases and the V segment lost 3 bases, leaving 10 bases of the junction unmatched. This CDR3 has 16 amino acids. Variable domain in full (rest from reference TRBV5-4 and TRBJ1-3): ETGVTQSPTHLIKTRGQQVTLRCSSQSGHNTVSWYQQALGQGPQFIFQYYREEENGRGNFPPRFSGLQFPNYSSELNVNALELDDSALYLCASSSNRGALGNTIYFGEGSWLTVV.

This chain uses TRBV2 with TRBJ2-3; 8 positions agree with TRBD1. The V segment lost 6 bases and the J segment 5 bases; nucleotides outside the gene matches: 16. The CDR3 covers 17 residues. Germline V gene data show CDR1 as SNHLY and CDR2 as FYNNEI. CDR3 in DNA: TGTGCCAGCAGAGTAACCCTGACAGGGGTGGACGGAGATACGCAGTATTTT. It codes for CASRVTLTGVDGDTQYF. The variable domain in full, with the rest retrieved from reference TRBV2 and TRBJ2-3, is EPEVTQTPSHQVTQMGQEVILRCVPISNHLYFYWYRQILGQKVEFLVSFYNNEISEKSEIFDDQFSVERPDGSNFTLKIRSTKLEDSAMYFCASRVTLTGVDGDTQYFGPGTRLTVL.

This clone has just a few counts. The chain joins TRBV6-5 to TRBJ1-1; D is unresolved. Germline V CDR1 and CDR2: MNHEY, SVGAGI. V was shortened by 0 bases and J by 4 bases, with 12 bases between the two germline ends. This CDR3 has 15 amino acids. CDR3: CASSYSGGQITEAFF. As DNA, the CDR3 is TGTGCCAGCAGTTACTCGGGAGGGCAGATCACTGAAGCTTTCTTT.

The chain couples TRBV7-8 to TRBJ2-1, with 13 positions matching TRBD2. V was pared by 3 bases and J by 10 bases, with 12 bases of the junction left unmatched. This CDR3 has 17 amino acids. Germline values: CDR1 SGHVS, CDR2 FQNEAQ. The CDR3 DNA follows: TGTGCCAGCAGCTTCTCGACTAGCGGGGGGACGTGGGTGGAGCAGTTCTTC. Protein: CASSFSTSGGTWVEQFF. Using reference TRBV7-8 and TRBJ2-1 for the parts outside the CDR3, the full variable domain is GAGVSQSPRYKVAKRGQDVALRCDPISGHVSLFWYQQALGQGPEFLTYFQNEAQLDKSGLPSDRFFAERPEGSVSTLKIQRTQQEDSAVYLCASSFSTSGGTWVEQFFGPGTRLTVL.

The rearrangement uses TRBV5-8 and TRBJ1-5, with D perhaps matching TRBD1 (6 bases). The germline CDR1 and CDR2 sequences are SGHTS and YDEGEE. Trimming pared 6 bases from V and 0 bases from J, leaving 25 bases between. CDR3 length: 19 residues. The CDR3 is CASKFVGTRRLYSNQPQHF. The CDR3 region has the DNA TGTGCCAGCAAGTTCGTAGGGACACGCAGACTTTATAGCAATCAGCCCCAGCATTTT.

The rearrangement uses TRBV18 and TRBJ1-6; TRBD1 agrees at 8 bases. V dropped 2 bases and J dropped 0; count of bases not matched to a gene: 3. The germline gives CDR1 KGHSH, CDR2 LQKENI. The CDR3 contains 17 residues. The CDR3 here is CASSPIQGGSYNSPLHF. DNA for the CDR3: TGTGCCAGCTCACCAATACAGGGGGGCTCCTATAATTCACCCCTCCACTTT. The full variable domain, rest sourced from reference TRBV18 and TRBJ1-6, is NAGVMQNPRHLVRRRGQEARLRCSPMKGHSHVYWYRQLPEEGLKFMVYLQKENIIDESGMPKERFSAEFPKEGPSILRIQQVVRGDSAAYFCASSPIQGGSYNSPLHFGNGTRLTVT.

The chain has TRBV4-2 and TRBJ2-5, with 9 bases matching TRBD2. Per germline, CDR1 LGHNA and CDR2 YNFKEQ. The ends lost 3 bases at V and 3 bases at J; junction bases unmatched: 20. There are 20 residues in the CDR3. CDR3: CASSHPEGTSRLKIEETQYF. CDR3 in DNA: TGTGCCAGCAGCCATCCCGAGGGGACTAGCCGGTTGAAAATAGAAGAGACCCAGTACTTC.

This rearrangement joins TRBV4-1 to TRBJ1-2; D remains unclear. V lost 6 bases and J 4 bases, leaving 18 bases between the germline ends. Germline CDR1 is MGHRA and CDR2 is YSYEKL. There are 15 residues in the CDR3. The CDR3 loop reads CASSPWEGSSYGYTF. The CDR3 DNA reads as TGCGCCAGCAGTCCCTGGGAGGGATCTAGCTATGGCTACACCTTC.

The genes are TRBV7-7 and TRBJ2-7, with D possibly being TRBD1 (6 bases). Germline V lookup: CDR1 SSHAT, CDR2 FNYEAQ (reference sequence). V was shortened by 1 base and J by 1 base, with 8 bases between the two germline ends. This CDR3 spans 14 amino acids. In DNA form, the CDR3 reads TGTGCCAGCAGCTTAGGTACAGGGTCCTACGAGCAGTACTTC. Translation: CASSLGTGSYEQYF.

V usage is TRBV30 and J usage is TRBJ2-7; a possible D gene is TRBD2 (5 bases). Trimming shortened V by 4 bases and J by 0 bases, and 19 bases separated the two germline ends. The CDR3 totals 16 residues. Germline V gene lookup returns CDR1 GTSNPN and CDR2 SVGIG (reference sequence). This CDR3 reads CAWKNGGLLGSYEQYF. DNA for the CDR3: TGTGCCTGGAAGAACGGCGGACTGCTTGGCTCCTACGAGCAGTACTTC. The whole variable domain, filled in from reference TRBV30 and TRBJ2-7, reads SQTIHQWPATLVQPVGSPLSLECTVEGTSNPNLYWYRQAAGRGLQLLFYSVGIGQISSEVPQNLSASRPQDRQFILSSKKLLLSDSGFYLCAWKNGGLLGSYEQYFGPGTRLTVT.

V usage is TRBV25-1 and J usage is TRBJ2-7, with 7 nucleotides matching TRBD1. V dropped 3 bases and J dropped 2; count of bases not matched to a gene: 4. The CDR3 runs 14 residues. Germline V gene data show CDR1 as MGHDK and CDR2 as SYGVNS. The CDR3 loop reads CASSDPGTAYEQYF. The CDR3 bases are TGTGCCAGCAGTGACCCCGGGACAGCCTACGAGCAGTACTTC.

This chain joins TRBV29-1 and TRBJ2-1; D is perhaps TRBD1 (5 bases). Trimming left V 7 bases short and J 4 bases short, with 5 bases between. This CDR3 has 10 residues. Germline CDR1 and CDR2: SQVTM and ANQGSEA. The chain's CDR3 is CSGQYNEQFF. CDR3 nucleotides: TGCAGCGGACAGTACAATGAGCAGTTCTTC.

J is TRBJ2-7 and V is TRBV9; TRBD1 is a possible D gene (6 bases). V lost 0 bases to trimming and J lost 1 base, with 14 bases between them. Per the germline V gene, CDR1 is SGDLS and CDR2 is YYNGEE. The CDR3 is 16 residues long. This CDR3 reads CASSVGGGTPSYEQYF. In DNA form, the CDR3 reads TGTGCCAGCAGCGTAGGGGGTGGGACACCGTCCTACGAGCAGTACTTC.

The chain combines TRBV7-6 with TRBJ1-4, with TRBD1 identical over 7 bases. Germline lookup yields CDR1 SGHVS and CDR2 FNYEAQ. CDR3 size: 15 residues. V lost 1 base, J lost 4 bases, and 3 bases stayed unmatched. CDR3 loop: CASSLGDSYNEKLFF. CDR3 nucleotide sequence: TGTGCCAGCAGCTTAGGGGACAGCTATAATGAAAAACTGTTTTTT.

With regard to this clone: Mismatch with germline at one junction end may stem from a read error. In the same sample, other DNA sequences code for this CDR3. The chain joins TRBV7-8 to TRBJ1-2, with D unresolved. The CDR3 length is 14 residues. Germline V gene sequence: CDR1 SGHVS, CDR2 FQNEAQ. The CDR3 here is CASTRRGDGYGYTF. The CDR3 DNA is TGTGCCAGCACCAGGCGGGGAGATGGCTATGGCTACACCTTT.

This chain connects TRBV6-1 to TRBJ1-3; the D gene is possibly TRBD1 (5 bases). The CDR3 is made up of 14 amino acids. Germline V CDR1 and CDR2: MNHNS, SASEGT. V was cut by 5 bases and J by 2 bases, with 10 bases left in between. The CDR3 DNA reads TGTGCCAGCAGTCCAGACAGTCCTGGAAACACCATATATTTT. Translated: CASSPDSPGNTIYF.

The rearrangement links TRBV15 to TRBJ2-5; D perhaps matches TRBD2 (5 bases). V was pared by 0 bases and J by 5 bases, with 16 bases between. This CDR3 is 16 amino acids long. Per the germline V gene, CDR1 is LNHNV and CDR2 is YYDKDF (reference sequence). DNA for the CDR3: TGTGCCACCAGCAGAGAAAGGTCTAGCTCGGGGGAGACCCAGTACTTC. Residues: CATSRERSSSGETQYF.

This clone was seen a few times. The V and J genes are TRBV25-1 and TRBJ2-1; 7 bases are a match to TRBD1. After removal of 2 bases from V and 8 bases from J, the junction contained 3 bases not matched to a gene. This CDR3 is built from 13 residues. The V gene's germline CDR1 is MGHDK and CDR2 SYGVNS. The CDR3 spells CASSEQGVDEQFF. CDR3 nucleotide sequence: TGTGCCAGCAGTGAACAGGGGGTGGATGAGCAGTTCTTC.